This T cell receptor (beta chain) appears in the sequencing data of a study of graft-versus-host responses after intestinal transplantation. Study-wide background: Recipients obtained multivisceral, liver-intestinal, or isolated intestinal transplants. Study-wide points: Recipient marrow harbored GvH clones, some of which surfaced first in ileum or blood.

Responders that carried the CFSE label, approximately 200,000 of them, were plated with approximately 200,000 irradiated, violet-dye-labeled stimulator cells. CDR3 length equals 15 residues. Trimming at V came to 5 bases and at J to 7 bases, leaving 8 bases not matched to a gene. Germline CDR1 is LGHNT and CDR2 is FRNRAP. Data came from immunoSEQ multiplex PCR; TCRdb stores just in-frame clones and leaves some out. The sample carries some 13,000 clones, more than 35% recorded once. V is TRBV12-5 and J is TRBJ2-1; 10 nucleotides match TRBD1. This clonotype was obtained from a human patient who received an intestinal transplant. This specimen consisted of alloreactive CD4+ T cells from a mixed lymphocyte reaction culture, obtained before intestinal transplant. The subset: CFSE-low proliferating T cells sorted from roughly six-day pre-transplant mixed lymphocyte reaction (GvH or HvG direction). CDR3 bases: TGTGCTAGTGGTCTGGCCGGGACAGGGGTGAATGAGCAGTTCTTC. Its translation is CASGLAGTGVNEQFF. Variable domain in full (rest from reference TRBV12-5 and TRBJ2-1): DARVTQTPRHKVTEMGQEVTMRCQPILGHNTVFWYRQTMMQGLELLAYFRNRAPLDDSGMPKDRFSAEMPDATLATLKIQPSEPRDSAVYFCASGLAGTGVNEQFFGPGTRLTVL.